Listed below are T cell receptor beta chains from one sample, sequenced in a study of technical replicates of blood from a few donors. Some clones are missing from TCRdb's copy, which holds only in-frame ones; the method was immunoSEQ multiplex PCR. The sample records 60,000 to 70,000 clones, more than 95% being singletons. The material sequenced was T cells isolated from PBMCs. The receptor set was obtained from a human donor in good health. Each CDR3 is given with its conserved first and last residue. The D gene is left open where the match is weak.

V	D	J	CDR3	DNA
TRBV15	NA	TRBJ2-3	CATSRLLTDTQYF	TGTGCCACCAGCAGATTACTAACAGATACGCAGTATTTT
TRBV6-5	NA	TRBJ2-2	CASSRTYTGELFF	TGTGCCAGCAGTAGGACTTACACCGGGGAGCTGTTTTTT
TRBV6-1	TRBD1	TRBJ2-1	CASNTGVNEQFF	TGTGCCAGCAATACAGGGGTTAATGAGCAGTTCTTC
TRBV9	NA	TRBJ2-7	CASSVYGFGEQYF	TGTGCCAGCAGCGTTTACGGTTTCGGCGAGCAGTACTTC
TRBV4-2	NA	TRBJ2-2	CASSGTWAGELFF	TGTGCCAGCTCCGGGACTTGGGCCGGGGAGCTGTTTTTT
TRBV27	NA	TRBJ1-2	CASSLRGVNYGYTF	TGTGCCAGCAGTCTCCGGGGGGTTAACTATGGCTACACCTTC
TRBV5-1	TRBD2	TRBJ2-3	CASSLVGLDPDTQYF	TGCGCCAGCAGCTTGGTGGGACTAGACCCAGATACGCAGTATTTT
TRBV25-1	NA	TRBJ1-2	CASSFGVGYTF	TGTGCCAGCAGTTTTGGAGTTGGCTACACCTTC
TRBV7-2	TRBD1	TRBJ2-5	CASSFQDREQETQYF	TGTGCCAGCAGCTTCCAGGACAGGGAACAAGAGACCCAGTACTTC
TRBV18	NA	TRBJ1-4	CASSPFSTATNEKLFF	TGTGCCAGCTCTCCGTTTTCGACAGCAACTAATGAAAAACTGTTTTTT
TRBV19	TRBD1	TRBJ2-1	CASSILGTAYNEQFF	TGTGCCAGTAGTATACTCGGGACAGCCTACAATGAGCAGTTCTTC
TRBV27	NA	TRBJ2-5	CASSLGQTQYF	TGTGCCAGCAGTTTAGGGCAGACCCAGTACTTC
TRBV5-1	TRBD2	TRBJ2-7	CASSLGGGASYEQYF	TGCGCCAGCAGCTTGGGCGGGGGGGCCTCCTACGAGCAGTACTTC
TRBV28	TRBD1	TRBJ2-5	CASTWTGPLGETQYF	TGTGCCAGCACCTGGACAGGACCACTGGGAGAGACCCAGTACTTC
TRBV6-5	NA	TRBJ1-5	CASSPTSTGAQPQHF	TGTGCCAGCAGTCCCACGAGTACTGGGGCTCAGCCCCAGCATTTT
TRBV7-9	NA	TRBJ2-7	CASSLVKVAGQQYF	TGTGCCAGCAGCTTAGTAAAGGTCGCGGGTCAGCAGTACTTC
TRBV20-1	NA	TRBJ2-1	CSAGAGLEQFF	TGCAGTGCTGGAGCCGGACTCGAGCAGTTCTTC
TRBV9	NA	TRBJ1-2	CASSVGGNGYGYTF	TGTGCCAGCAGCGTGGGGGGTAATGGCTATGGCTACACCTTC
TRBV6-6	TRBD1	TRBJ1-1	CASTIQGARTEAFF	TGTGCCAGCACGATACAGGGGGCGAGGACTGAAGCTTTCTTT
TRBV7-8	NA	TRBJ1-5	CASSLQGPRISNQPQHF	TGTGCCAGCAGCTTACAGGGGCCCAGAATTAGCAATCAGCCCCAGCATTTT